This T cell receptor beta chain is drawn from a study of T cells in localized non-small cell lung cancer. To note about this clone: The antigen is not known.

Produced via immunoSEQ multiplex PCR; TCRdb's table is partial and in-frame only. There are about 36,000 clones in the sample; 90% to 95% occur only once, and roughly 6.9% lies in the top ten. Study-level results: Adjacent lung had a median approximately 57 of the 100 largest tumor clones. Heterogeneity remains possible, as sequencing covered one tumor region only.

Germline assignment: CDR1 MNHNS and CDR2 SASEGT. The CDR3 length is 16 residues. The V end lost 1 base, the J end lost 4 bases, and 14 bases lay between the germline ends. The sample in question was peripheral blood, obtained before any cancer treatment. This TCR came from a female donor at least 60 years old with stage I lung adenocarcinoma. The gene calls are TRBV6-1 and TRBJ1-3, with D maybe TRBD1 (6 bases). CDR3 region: CASSEGGGTGGNTIYF. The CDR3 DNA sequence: TGTGCCAGCAGTGAAGGAGGGGGTACAGGAGGAAACACCATATATTTT.